A selection of T cell receptor beta chains follows, all from one sample in a study of molecular identifiers for immune sequencing clone quantification. TCRdb reanalysed the PCR reads using MiXCR and keeps one entry per CDR3 protein. Of about 320,000 distinct CDR3 sequences in the sample, about 20% were seen once. Input material: naive CD8+ T cells from blood, with Jurkat cell RNA spiked in. Receptor source: a human donor in good health. Some libraries in this study had Jurkat cell RNA spiked in. Both conserved end residues are part of each CDR3. D genes are given only for firm matches. Expanded clones get a size class; other rows say once, few or many, or leave the size out.

cdr3_nt: TGTGCCAGCAGTTATGACTTTGAGACCCAGTACTTC; cdr3_aa: CASSYDFETQYF; v_call: TRBV6-5; clone_size: many; d_call: -; j_call: TRBJ2-5
cdr3_nt: TGTGCCAGCAGCCTTATCACAGATACGCAGTATTTT; cdr3_aa: CASSLITDTQYF; v_call: TRBV3-1; clone_size: many; d_call: -; j_call: TRBJ2-3
cdr3_nt: TGTGCCAGCATGGTGGCGGTGACCTACGAGCAGTACTTC; cdr3_aa: CASMVAVTYEQYF; v_call: TRBV27; clone_size: few; d_call: -; j_call: TRBJ2-7
cdr3_nt: TGTGCCAGCAGCTGGGAGGGGACCTACGAGCAGTACTTC; cdr3_aa: CASSWEGTYEQYF; v_call: TRBV5-5; clone_size: many; d_call: TRBD2; j_call: TRBJ2-7
cdr3_nt: TGTGCCAGCAGTTTCTACGGTGGAAACACCATATATTTT; cdr3_aa: CASSFYGGNTIYF; v_call: TRBV28; clone_size: many; d_call: -; j_call: TRBJ1-3
cdr3_nt: TGTGCCATCAGTCTCGGTGCTAGCGGGAGAGAGACCCAGTACTTC; cdr3_aa: CAISLGASGRETQYF; v_call: TRBV10-3; clone_size: -; d_call: TRBD2; j_call: TRBJ2-5
cdr3_nt: TGCAGCGTTGAAGCGGAGGGAAGGAACACTGAAGCTTTCTTT; cdr3_aa: CSVEAEGRNTEAFF; v_call: TRBV29-1; clone_size: many; d_call: -; j_call: TRBJ1-1
cdr3_nt: TGTGCCACCAGCAGACCTAATAGCGGACCTAGCACAGATACGCAGTATTTT; cdr3_aa: CATSRPNSGPSTDTQYF; v_call: TRBV15; clone_size: many; d_call: -; j_call: TRBJ2-3
cdr3_nt: TGTGCCAGCAGCTCACCCGTATCAGGAAACACCATATATTTT; cdr3_aa: CASSSPVSGNTIYF; v_call: TRBV7-9; clone_size: -; d_call: -; j_call: TRBJ1-3
cdr3_nt: TGTGCCAGCAGCTTAGAACGGGTTCAGGCTACAGATACGCAGTATTTT; cdr3_aa: CASSLERVQATDTQYF; v_call: TRBV7-9; clone_size: -; d_call: -; j_call: TRBJ2-3
cdr3_nt: TGTGCCAGTAGTATAGATAGACTCCCCTCCTACAATGAGCAGTTCTTC; cdr3_aa: CASSIDRLPSYNEQFF; v_call: TRBV19; clone_size: -; d_call: -; j_call: TRBJ2-1
cdr3_nt: TGTGCCAGCAGCCCTACTTACCCTGTAGGGCGGACTGAAGCTTTCTTT; cdr3_aa: CASSPTYPVGRTEAFF; v_call: TRBV9; clone_size: many; d_call: -; j_call: TRBJ1-1
cdr3_nt: TGTGCCAGCAGTTTTCTAGCGGCTACCCTGGGTGAGCAGTTCTTC; cdr3_aa: CASSFLAATLGEQFF; v_call: TRBV28; clone_size: many; d_call: TRBD2; j_call: TRBJ2-1
cdr3_nt: TGTGCCAGCAGCCCACGGCAGGACACTGAAGCTTTCTTT; cdr3_aa: CASSPRQDTEAFF; v_call: TRBV7-6; clone_size: -; d_call: -; j_call: TRBJ1-1
cdr3_nt: TGTGCCAGCAGTTCCCGACAGGCCTACGAGCAGTACTTC; cdr3_aa: CASSSRQAYEQYF; v_call: TRBV12-3/TRBV12-4; clone_size: many; d_call: -; j_call: TRBJ2-7
cdr3_nt: TGTGCCAGCAGCTTGGGGAACAGGGGCGCAGCTTTCTTT; cdr3_aa: CASSLGNRGAAFF; v_call: TRBV5-8; clone_size: many; d_call: TRBD1; j_call: TRBJ1-1
cdr3_nt: TGCGCCAGCAGCCAAGATCTTATGGCAGTGAATCAGCCCCAGCATTTT; cdr3_aa: CASSQDLMAVNQPQHF; v_call: TRBV4-3; clone_size: many; d_call: -; j_call: TRBJ1-5
cdr3_nt: TGTGCCAGCAGCTTAGCAGGGTTGGGCAATCAGCCCCAGCATTTT; cdr3_aa: CASSLAGLGNQPQHF; v_call: TRBV7-9; clone_size: many; d_call: -; j_call: TRBJ1-5
cdr3_nt: TGTGCCAGTAGTATTTTTTATCGGCAGAATGAAAAACTGTTTTTT; cdr3_aa: CASSIFYRQNEKLFF; v_call: TRBV19; clone_size: many; d_call: -; j_call: TRBJ1-4
cdr3_nt: TGTGCCAGCAGAAAGGGACAGGGGATAGGAAACACTGAAGCTTTCTTT; cdr3_aa: CASRKGQGIGNTEAFF; v_call: TRBV6-5; clone_size: -; d_call: TRBD1; j_call: TRBJ1-1
cdr3_nt: TGTGCCAGCAGCGGGGACAATTATTCACCCCTCCACTTT; cdr3_aa: CASSGDNYSPLHF; v_call: TRBV27; clone_size: many; d_call: -; j_call: TRBJ1-6
cdr3_nt: TGTGCCAGCAGCCAAGGCTCCGGGGGCTATTTCTATGGCTACACCTTC; cdr3_aa: CASSQGSGGYFYGYTF; v_call: TRBV14; clone_size: many; d_call: -; j_call: TRBJ1-2